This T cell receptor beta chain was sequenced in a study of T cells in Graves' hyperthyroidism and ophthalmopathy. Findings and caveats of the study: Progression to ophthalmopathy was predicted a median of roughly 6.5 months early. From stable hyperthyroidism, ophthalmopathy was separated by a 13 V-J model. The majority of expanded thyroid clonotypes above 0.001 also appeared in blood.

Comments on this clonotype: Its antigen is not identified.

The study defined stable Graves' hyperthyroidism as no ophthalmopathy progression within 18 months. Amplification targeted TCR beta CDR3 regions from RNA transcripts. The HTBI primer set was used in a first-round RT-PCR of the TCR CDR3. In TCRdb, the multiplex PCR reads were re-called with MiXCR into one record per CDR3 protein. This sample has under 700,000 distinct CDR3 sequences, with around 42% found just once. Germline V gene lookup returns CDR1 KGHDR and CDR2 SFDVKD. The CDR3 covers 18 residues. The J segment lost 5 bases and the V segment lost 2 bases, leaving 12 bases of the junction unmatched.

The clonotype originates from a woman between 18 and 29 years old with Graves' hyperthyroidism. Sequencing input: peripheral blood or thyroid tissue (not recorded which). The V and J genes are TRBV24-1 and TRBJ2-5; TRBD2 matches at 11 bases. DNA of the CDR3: TGTGCCACCAGTGATTCCCTTGCTAGCGGGAGGACGGGGGAGACCCAGTACTTC. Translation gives CATSDSLASGRTGETQYF.